This TCR beta chain was sequenced for a study of T cells in Graves' hyperthyroidism and ophthalmopathy. Background on the study: At the time of initial diagnosis and before any treatment, peripheral blood was collected.

On this clonotype: Its target is unknown.

RNA transcripts gave rise to amplified TCR beta CDR3 regions. Researchers ran a first-round RT-PCR on the TCR CDR3 using the HTBI primer set. Via MiXCR, TCRdb re-called the multiplex PCR reads, giving one row per CDR3 protein. This repertoire shows around 400,000 distinct CDR3 sequences, 15% to 17% found once; its top ten account for approximately 30%. CDR1 MNHNS and CDR2 SASEGT come from the germline V gene. V was pared by 6 bases and J by 10 bases, with 13 bases between. CDR3 length: 12 amino acids. Notes on the study in general: Appearing also in blood were most of the thyroid clonotypes expanded above 0.001.

Uncontrolled infection, other autoimmune disease, pregnancy or lactation barred patients from enrollment. The chain combines TRBV6-1 with TRBJ2-1; D could derive from TRBD1 or TRBD2 (5 bases each). The TCR comes from a woman aged 18-30 years with Graves' hyperthyroidism that later progressed to Graves' ophthalmopathy. Sequencing input: blood. CDR3 nucleotide sequence: TGTGCCAGCAGGGCCAAGGGGAGCGAGCAGTTCTTC. Amino acid sequence: CASRAKGSEQFF.